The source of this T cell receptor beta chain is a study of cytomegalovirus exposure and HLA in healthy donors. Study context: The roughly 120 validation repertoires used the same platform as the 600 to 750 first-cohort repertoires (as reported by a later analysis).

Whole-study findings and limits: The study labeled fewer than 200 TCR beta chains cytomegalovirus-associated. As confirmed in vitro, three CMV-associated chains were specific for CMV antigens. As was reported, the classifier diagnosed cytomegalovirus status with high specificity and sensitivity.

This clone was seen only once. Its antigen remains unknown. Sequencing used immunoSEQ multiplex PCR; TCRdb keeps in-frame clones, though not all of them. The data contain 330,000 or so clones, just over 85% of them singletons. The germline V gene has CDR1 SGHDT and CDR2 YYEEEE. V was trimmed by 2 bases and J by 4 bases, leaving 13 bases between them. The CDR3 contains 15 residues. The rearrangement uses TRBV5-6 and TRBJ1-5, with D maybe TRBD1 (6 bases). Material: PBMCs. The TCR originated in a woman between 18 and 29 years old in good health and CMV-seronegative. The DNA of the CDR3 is TGTGCCAGCAGCTTAGGGGGTTTTTATAATCAGCCCCAGCATTTT. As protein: CASSLGGFYNQPQHF.